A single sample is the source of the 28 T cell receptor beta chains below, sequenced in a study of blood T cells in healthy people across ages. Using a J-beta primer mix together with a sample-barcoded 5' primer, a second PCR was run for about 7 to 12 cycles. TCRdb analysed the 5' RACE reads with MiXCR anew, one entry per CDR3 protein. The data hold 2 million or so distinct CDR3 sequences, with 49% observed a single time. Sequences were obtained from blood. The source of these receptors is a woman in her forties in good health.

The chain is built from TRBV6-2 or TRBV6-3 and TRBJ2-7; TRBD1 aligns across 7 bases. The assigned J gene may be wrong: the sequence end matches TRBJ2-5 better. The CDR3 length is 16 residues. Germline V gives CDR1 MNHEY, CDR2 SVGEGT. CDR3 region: CASSQLYRGVGETQYF. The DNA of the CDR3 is TGTGCCAGCAGTCAGCTATACAGGGGAGTGGGAGAGACCCAGTACTTC.

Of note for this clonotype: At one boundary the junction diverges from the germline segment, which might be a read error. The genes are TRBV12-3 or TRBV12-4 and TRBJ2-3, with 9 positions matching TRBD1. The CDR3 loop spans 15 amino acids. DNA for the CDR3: TGTGCCAGCAGTTCCGGGACAGGGACCACAGATACGGAGTATTTT. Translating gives CASSSGTGTTDTEYF.

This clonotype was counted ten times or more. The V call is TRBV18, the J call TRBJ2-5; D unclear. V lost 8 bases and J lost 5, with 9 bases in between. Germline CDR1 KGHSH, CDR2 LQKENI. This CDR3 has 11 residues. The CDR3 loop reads CASSPPETQYF. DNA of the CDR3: TGTGCCAGCAGCCCCCCGGAGACCCAGTACTTC.

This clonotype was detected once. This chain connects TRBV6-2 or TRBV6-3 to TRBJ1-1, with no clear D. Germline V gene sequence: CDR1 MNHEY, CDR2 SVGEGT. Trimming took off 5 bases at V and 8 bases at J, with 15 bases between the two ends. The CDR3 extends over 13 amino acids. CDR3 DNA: TGTGCCAGCAGTAAAGACGGAAGTCTAGAAGCTTTCTTT. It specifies CASSKDGSLEAFF.

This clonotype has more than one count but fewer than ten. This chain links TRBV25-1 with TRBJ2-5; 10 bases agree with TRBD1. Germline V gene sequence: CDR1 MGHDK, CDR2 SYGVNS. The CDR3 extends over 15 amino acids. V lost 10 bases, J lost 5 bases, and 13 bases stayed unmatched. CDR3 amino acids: CATSPGQGFGETQYF. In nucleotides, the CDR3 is TGTGCCACATCTCCGGGACAGGGGTTTGGGGAGACCCAGTACTTC. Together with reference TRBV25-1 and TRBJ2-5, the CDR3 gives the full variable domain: EADIYQTPRYLVIGTGKKITLECSQTMGHDKMYWYQQDPGMELHLIHYSYGVNSTEKGDLSSESTVSRIRTEHFPLTLESARPSHTSQYLCATSPGQGFGETQYFGPGTRLLVL.

The CDR3 spells CASSWTLEEKLFF. CDR3 bases: TGTGCCAGCAGCTGGACCCTCGAAGAAAAACTGTTTTTT. The chain joins TRBV5-5 to TRBJ1-4; D not resolved. The CDR3 is 13 residues long. The germline CDR1 and CDR2 sequences are SGHKS and YYEKEE (reference sequence). The V and J ends lost 3 bases and 8 bases respectively, with 11 bases between them.

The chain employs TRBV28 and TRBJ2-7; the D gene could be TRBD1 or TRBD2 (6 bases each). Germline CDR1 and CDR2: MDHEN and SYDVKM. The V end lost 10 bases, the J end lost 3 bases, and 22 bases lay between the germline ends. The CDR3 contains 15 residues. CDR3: CATRPGGPKNYEQYF. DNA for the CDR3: TGTGCCACCCGACCCGGGGGCCCCAAGAACTACGAGCAGTACTTC. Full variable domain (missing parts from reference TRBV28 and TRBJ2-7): DVKVTQSSRYLVKRTGEKVFLECVQDMDHENMFWYRQDPGLGLRLIYFSYDVKMKEKGDIPEGYSVSREKKERFSLILESASTNQTSMYLCATRPGGPKNYEQYFGPGTRLTVT.

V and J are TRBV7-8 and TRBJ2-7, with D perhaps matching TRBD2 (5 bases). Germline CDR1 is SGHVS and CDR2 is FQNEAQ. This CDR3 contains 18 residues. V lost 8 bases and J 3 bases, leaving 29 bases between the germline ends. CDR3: CASALTGAPGGPFYEQYF. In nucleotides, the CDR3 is TGTGCCAGCGCCCTTACTGGTGCCCCTGGCGGGCCTTTCTACGAGCAGTACTTC.

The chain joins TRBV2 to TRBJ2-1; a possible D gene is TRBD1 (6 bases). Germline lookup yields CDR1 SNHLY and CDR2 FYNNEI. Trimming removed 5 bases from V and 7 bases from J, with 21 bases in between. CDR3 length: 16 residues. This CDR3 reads CASSLTGPRLGNEQFF. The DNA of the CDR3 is TGTGCCAGCAGTCTCACAGGGCCGCGTCTCGGGAATGAGCAGTTCTTC.

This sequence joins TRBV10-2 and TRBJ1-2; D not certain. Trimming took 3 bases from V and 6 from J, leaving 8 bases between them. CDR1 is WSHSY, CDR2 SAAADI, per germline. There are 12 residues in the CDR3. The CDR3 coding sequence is TGCGCCAGCAGTGAACTGTTCGATGGCTACACCTTC. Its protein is CASSELFDGYTF.

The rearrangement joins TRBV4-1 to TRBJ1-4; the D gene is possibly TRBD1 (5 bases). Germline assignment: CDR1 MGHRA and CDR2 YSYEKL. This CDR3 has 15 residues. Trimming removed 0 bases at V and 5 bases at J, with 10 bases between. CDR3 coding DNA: TGCGCCAGCAGCCAAGATGGGGCGGGCAATGAAAAACTGTTTTTT. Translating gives CASSQDGAGNEKLFF.

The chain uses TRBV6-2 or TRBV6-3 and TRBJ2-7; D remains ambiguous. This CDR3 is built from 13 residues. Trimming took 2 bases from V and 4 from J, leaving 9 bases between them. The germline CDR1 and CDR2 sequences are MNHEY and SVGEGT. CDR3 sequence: CASSYLIGYEQYF. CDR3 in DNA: TGTGCCAGCAGTTACCTAATTGGGTACGAGCAGTACTTC.

The CDR3 nucleotides are TGCAGTAGGGAAGCACCCTATAATTCACCCCTCCACTTT. It codes for CSREAPYNSPLHF. This chain uses TRBV20-1 with TRBJ1-6; D is uncertain. The germline CDR1 and CDR2 sequences are DFQATT and SNEGSKA (reference sequence). CDR3 size: 13 residues. V lost 8 bases and J lost 2, with 10 bases in between.

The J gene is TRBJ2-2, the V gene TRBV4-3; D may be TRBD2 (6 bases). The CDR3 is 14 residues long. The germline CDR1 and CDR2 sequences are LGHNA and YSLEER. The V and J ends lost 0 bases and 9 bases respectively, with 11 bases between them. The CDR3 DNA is TGCGCCAGCAGCCAAGATCGTTGGGACTGGGAGCTGTTTTTT. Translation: CASSQDRWDWELFF.

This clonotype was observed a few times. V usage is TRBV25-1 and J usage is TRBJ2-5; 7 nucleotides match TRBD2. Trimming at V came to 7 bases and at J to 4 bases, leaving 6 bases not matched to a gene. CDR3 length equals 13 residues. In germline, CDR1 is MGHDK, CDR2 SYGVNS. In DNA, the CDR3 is TGTGCCAGCAAGGGGACGGGAGGAGAGACCCAGTACTTC. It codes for CASKGTGGETQYF.

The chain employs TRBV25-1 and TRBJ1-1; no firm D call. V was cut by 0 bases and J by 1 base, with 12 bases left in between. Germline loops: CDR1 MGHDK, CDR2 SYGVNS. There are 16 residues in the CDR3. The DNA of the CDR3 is TGTGCCAGCAGTGAATATCTGCCAGGCAGGAACACTGAAGCTTTCTTT. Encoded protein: CASSEYLPGRNTEAFF. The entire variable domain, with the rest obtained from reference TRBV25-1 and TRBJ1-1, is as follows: EADIYQTPRYLVIGTGKKITLECSQTMGHDKMYWYQQDPGMELHLIHYSYGVNSTEKGDLSSESTVSRIRTEHFPLTLESARPSHTSQYLCASSEYLPGRNTEAFFGQGTRLTVV.

CDR3 nucleotides: TGTGCCAGCAGCCATACCAGACAGGGCTACACAGATACGCAGTATTTT. This sequence encodes CASSHTRQGYTDTQYF. J is TRBJ2-3 and V is TRBV3-1; 7 nucleotides align to TRBD1. The CDR3 is 16 amino acids. V trimming: 3 bases; J trimming: 2 bases; junction bases outside the gene matches: 8. Looked up from germline, CDR1 is LGHDT and CDR2 is YNNKEL (reference sequence).

The CDR3 nucleotides are TGTGCCAGCAGCTACTACAGGGGGCGCGAAAACATTCAGTACTTC. Encoded protein: CASSYYRGRENIQYF. The chain has TRBV7-2 and TRBJ2-4; 9 nucleotides match TRBD1. Unmatched junction bases numbered 6, after V lost 4 bases and J lost 5 bases. Germline lookup yields CDR1 SGHTA and CDR2 FQGNSA. The length of the CDR3 is 15 residues.

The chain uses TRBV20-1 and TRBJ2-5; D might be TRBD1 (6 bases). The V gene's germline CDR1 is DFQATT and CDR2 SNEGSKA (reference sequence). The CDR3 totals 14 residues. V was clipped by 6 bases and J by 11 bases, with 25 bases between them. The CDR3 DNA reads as TGCAGTGCCTTCGGACAGCCAGGAGTCTACGGGCAGTACTTC. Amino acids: CSAFGQPGVYGQYF.

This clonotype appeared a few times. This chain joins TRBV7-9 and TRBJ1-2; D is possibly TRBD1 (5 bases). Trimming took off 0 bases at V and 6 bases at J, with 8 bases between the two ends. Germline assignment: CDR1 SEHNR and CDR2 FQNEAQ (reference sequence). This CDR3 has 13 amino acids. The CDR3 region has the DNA TGTGCCAGCAGCTTAGCACGGGGGAATGGCTACACCTTC. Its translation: CASSLARGNGYTF.

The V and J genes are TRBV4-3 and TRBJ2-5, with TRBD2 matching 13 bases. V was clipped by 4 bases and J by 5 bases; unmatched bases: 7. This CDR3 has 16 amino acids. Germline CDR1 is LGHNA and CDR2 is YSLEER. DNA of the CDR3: TGCGCCAGCAGCCCCCAGACTAGCGGGGGGCTGGAGACCCAGTACTTC. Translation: CASSPQTSGGLETQYF.

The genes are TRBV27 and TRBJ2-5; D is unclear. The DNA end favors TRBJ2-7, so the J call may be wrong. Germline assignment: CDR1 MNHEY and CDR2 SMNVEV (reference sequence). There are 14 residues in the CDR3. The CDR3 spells CAGTRLKHYYEQYF. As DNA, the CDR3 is TGTGCCGGTACCAGGTTAAAACATTACTACGAGCAGTACTTC.

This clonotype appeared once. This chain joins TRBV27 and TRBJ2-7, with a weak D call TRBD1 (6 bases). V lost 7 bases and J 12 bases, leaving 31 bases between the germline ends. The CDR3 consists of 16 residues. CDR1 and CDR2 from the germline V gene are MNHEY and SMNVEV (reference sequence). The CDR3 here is CASMKPGQIHYEVSYF. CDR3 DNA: TGTGCCAGCATGAAACCGGGACAAATCCACTACGAGGTGTCGTACTTC.

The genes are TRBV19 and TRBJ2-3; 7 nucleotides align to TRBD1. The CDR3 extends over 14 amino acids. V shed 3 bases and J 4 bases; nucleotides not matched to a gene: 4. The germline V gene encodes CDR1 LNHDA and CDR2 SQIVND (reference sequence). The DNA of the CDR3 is TGTGCCAGTAGTATTCGACAGGGTTCAGATACGCAGTATTTT. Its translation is CASSIRQGSDTQYF.

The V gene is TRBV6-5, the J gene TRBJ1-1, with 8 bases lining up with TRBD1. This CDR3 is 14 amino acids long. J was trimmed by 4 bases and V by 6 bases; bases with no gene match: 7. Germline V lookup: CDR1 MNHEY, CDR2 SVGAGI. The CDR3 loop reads CASSPTGTGTEAFF. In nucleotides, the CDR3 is TGTGCCAGCAGCCCGACTGGGACAGGCACTGAAGCTTTCTTT.

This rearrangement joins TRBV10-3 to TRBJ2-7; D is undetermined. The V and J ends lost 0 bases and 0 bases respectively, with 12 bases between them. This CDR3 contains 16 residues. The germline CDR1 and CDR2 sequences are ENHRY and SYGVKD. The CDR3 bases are TGTGCCATCAGTGAGTCGCCGCATAAGAGCTCCTACGAGCAGTACTTC. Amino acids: CAISESPHKSSYEQYF.

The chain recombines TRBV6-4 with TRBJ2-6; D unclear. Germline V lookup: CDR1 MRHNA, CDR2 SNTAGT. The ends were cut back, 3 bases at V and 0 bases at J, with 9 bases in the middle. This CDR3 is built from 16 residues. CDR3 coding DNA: TGTGCCAGCAGTGAAGGGCACCTCTCTGGGGCCAACGTCCTGACTTTC. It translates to CASSEGHLSGANVLTF.

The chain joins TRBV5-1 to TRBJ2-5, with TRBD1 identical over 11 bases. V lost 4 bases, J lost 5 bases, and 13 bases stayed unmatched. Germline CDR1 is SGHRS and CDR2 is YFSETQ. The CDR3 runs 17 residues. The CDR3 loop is CASSPSGGTGGRETQYF. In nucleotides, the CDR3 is TGCGCCAGCAGCCCGAGTGGCGGGACAGGGGGACGTGAGACCCAGTACTTC. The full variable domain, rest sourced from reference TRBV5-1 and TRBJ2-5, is KAGVTQTPRYLIKTRGQQVTLSCSPISGHRSVSWYQQTPGQGLQFLFEYFSETQRNKGNFPGRFSGRQFSNSRSEMNVSTLELGDSALYLCASSPSGGTGGRETQYFGPGTRLLVL.